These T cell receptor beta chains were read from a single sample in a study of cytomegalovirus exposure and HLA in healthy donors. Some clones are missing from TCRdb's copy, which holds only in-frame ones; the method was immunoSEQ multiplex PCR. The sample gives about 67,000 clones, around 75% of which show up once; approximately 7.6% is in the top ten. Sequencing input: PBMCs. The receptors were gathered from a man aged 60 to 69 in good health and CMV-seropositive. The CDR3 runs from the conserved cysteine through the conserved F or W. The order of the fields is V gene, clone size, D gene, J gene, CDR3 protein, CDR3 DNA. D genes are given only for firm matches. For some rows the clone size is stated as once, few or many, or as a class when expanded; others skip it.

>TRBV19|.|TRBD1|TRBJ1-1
CASSTPQGQMNTEAFF
TGTGCCAGTAGTACGCCCCAGGGACAGATGAACACTGAAGCTTTCTTT
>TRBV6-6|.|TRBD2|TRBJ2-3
CASKRLATDTQYF
TGTGCCAGCAAGAGACTAGCGACAGATACGCAGTATTTT
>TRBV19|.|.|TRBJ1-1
CASKDSNTEAFF
TGTGCCAGTAAGGACTCGAACACTGAAGCTTTCTTT
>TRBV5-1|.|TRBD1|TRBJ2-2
CASSRQGFTNTGELFF
TGCGCCAGCAGCCGACAGGGGTTTACGAACACCGGGGAGCTGTTTTTT
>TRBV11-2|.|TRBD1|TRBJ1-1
CASSLQGAPREAFF
TGTGCCAGCAGTTTACAGGGGGCGCCCCGTGAAGCTTTCTTT
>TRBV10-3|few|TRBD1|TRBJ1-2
CAIRGTGLGYTF
TGTGCCATCAGGGGGACAGGGCTTGGCTACACCTTC
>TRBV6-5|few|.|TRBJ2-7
CASSYTWGHEQYF
TGTGCCAGCAGTTACACTTGGGGCCACGAGCAGTACTTC
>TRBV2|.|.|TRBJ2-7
CASSLSSYEQYF
TGTGCCAGCAGTCTTAGCTCCTACGAGCAGTACTTC
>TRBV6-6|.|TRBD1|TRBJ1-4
CASTDRAEKLFF
TGTGCCAGCACGGACAGGGCCGAAAAACTGTTTTTT
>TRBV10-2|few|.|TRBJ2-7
CASSDPLGGGSYEQYF
TGCGCCAGCAGTGACCCACTAGGGGGGGGTTCCTACGAGCAGTACTTC
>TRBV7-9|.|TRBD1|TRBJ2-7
CASGTGPYEQYF
TGTGCCAGCGGGACAGGGCCCTACGAGCAGTACTTC
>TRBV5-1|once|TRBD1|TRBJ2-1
CASSGTGYRDEQFF
TGCGCCAGCAGCGGGACAGGGTATAGGGATGAGCAGTTCTTC
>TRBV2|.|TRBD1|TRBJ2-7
CASSRQGSSYEQYF
TGTGCCAGCAGCAGACAGGGAAGCTCCTACGAGCAGTACTTC
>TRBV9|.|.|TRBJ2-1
CASSVATSRGDEQFF
TGTGCCAGCAGCGTAGCTACGAGCAGGGGGGATGAGCAGTTCTTC
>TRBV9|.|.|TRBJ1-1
CASSPGAFMNTEAFF
TGTGCCAGCAGCCCGGGAGCCTTCATGAACACTGAAGCTTTCTTT
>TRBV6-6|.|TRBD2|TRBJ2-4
CASSPSGGNIQYF
TGTGCCAGCAGCCCCTCGGGGGGAAACATTCAGTACTTC
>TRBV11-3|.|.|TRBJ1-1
CASSLEQGRQAFF
TGTGCCAGCAGCTTAGAGCAGGGCCGCCAAGCTTTCTTT
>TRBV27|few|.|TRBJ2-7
CASSTRGRDLSYEQYF
TGTGCCAGCAGCACCCGCGGGCGGGACCTTTCCTACGAGCAGTACTTC
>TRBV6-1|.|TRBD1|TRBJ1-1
CASSLRQGASEAFF
TGTGCCAGCAGTCTACGACAGGGGGCCTCTGAAGCTTTCTTT
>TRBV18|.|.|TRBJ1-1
CASSPRTEKGTEAFF
TGTGCCAGCTCACCAAGGACAGAAAAAGGGACTGAAGCTTTCTTT
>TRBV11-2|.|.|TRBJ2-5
CASSLEPGRETQYF
TGTGCCAGCAGCTTGGAACCGGGGAGGGAGACCCAGTACTTC
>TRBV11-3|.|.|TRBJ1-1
CASSLGSGNTEAFF
TGTGCCAGCAGCTTAGGTTCAGGAAACACTGAAGCTTTCTTT
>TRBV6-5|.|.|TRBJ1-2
CASRKAGRPGYTF
TGTGCCAGCAGGAAAGCAGGGCGGCCGGGCTACACCTTC
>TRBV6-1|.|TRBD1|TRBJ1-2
CASSETGGAWGGYTF
TGTGCCAGCAGTGAGACAGGGGGCGCTTGGGGAGGCTACACCTTC
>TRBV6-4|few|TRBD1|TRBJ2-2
CASSGTGGTGELFF
TGTGCCAGCAGTGGGACAGGGGGCACCGGGGAGCTGTTTTTT
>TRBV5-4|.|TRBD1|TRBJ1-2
CASRWDSYGYTF
TGTGCCAGCAGATGGGACAGCTATGGCTACACCTTC
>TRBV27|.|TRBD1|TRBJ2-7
CASSPRTGDTYEQYF
TGTGCCAGCAGCCCCCGGACAGGCGATACCTACGAGCAGTACTTC
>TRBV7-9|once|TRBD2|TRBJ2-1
CASSPMGTSAVSYNEQFF
TGTGCCAGCAGCCCAATGGGGACTAGCGCAGTCTCCTACAATGAGCAGTTCTTC
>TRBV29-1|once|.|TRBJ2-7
CSVSGKGGPMVEQYF
TGCAGCGTCTCAGGCAAGGGAGGCCCCATGGTCGAGCAGTACTTC
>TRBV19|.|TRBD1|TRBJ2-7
CASSDRTGVYEQYF
TGTGCCAGTAGTGACCGGACAGGGGTCTACGAGCAGTACTTC
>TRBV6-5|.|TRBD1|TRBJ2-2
CASSSGTGGTGELFF
TGTGCCAGCAGTTCGGGGACAGGGGGCACCGGGGAGCTGTTTTTT
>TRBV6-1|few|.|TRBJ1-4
CASTPRGREKLFF
TGTGCCAGCACACCCAGGGGCCGGGAAAAACTGTTTTTT
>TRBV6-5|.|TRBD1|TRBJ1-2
CASSPGTGRTYGYTF
TGTGCCAGCAGCCCGGGGACAGGGAGGACCTATGGCTACACCTTC
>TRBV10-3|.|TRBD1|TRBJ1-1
CAISPGQATEAFF
TGTGCCATCAGTCCGGGACAGGCCACTGAAGCTTTCTTT
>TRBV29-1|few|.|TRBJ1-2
CSVETTNYGYTF
TGCAGCGTTGAGACAACTAACTATGGCTACACCTTC
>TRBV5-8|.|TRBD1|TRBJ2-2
CASSPDRGRPGELFF
TGTGCCAGCAGCCCAGACAGGGGGCGACCCGGGGAGCTGTTTTTT
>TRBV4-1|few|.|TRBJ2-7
CASSSPTGRTYEQYF
TGCGCCAGCAGCTCACCGACAGGACGGACATACGAGCAGTACTTC
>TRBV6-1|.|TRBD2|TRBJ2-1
CASSELAGGSSYNEQFF
TGTGCCAGCAGTGAACTAGCGGGGGGGAGCTCCTACAATGAGCAGTTCTTC
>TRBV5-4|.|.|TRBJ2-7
CASSFGQTYEQYF
TGTGCCAGCAGCTTTGGACAGACCTACGAGCAGTACTTC
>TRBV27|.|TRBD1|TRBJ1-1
CASTRRGGGVAMNTEAFF
TGTGCCAGCACTCGACGAGGGGGCGGAGTAGCCATGAACACTGAAGCTTTCTTT
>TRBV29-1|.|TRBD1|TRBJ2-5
CSASGGWQTQYF
TGCAGCGCTTCAGGGGGCTGGCAGACCCAGTACTTC
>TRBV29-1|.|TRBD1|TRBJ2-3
CSVDTGGTDTQYF
TGCAGCGTTGACACAGGGGGCACAGATACGCAGTATTTT
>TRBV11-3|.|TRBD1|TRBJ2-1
CASSPPFDREGFDEQFF
TGTGCCAGCAGCCCACCATTCGACAGGGAAGGTTTTGATGAGCAGTTCTTC
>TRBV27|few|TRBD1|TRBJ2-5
CASSFRNRDRYQETQYF
TGTGCCAGCAGTTTTAGGAACCGGGACAGATACCAAGAGACCCAGTACTTC
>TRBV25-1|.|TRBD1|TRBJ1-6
CASSGTGKPFLGSPLHF
TGTGCCAGCAGCGGGACAGGGAAACCCTTCCTTGGCTCACCCCTCCACTTT
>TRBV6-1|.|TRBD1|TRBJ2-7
CASSARDSGSYEQYF
TGTGCCAGCAGTGCCCGGGACAGTGGCTCCTACGAGCAGTACTTC
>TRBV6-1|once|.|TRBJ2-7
CASRGAPPYEQYF
TGTGCCAGCAGGGGAGCTCCTCCATACGAGCAGTACTTC